This T cell receptor (beta chain) was retrieved from a study of synovial regulatory T cells in juvenile arthritis. Broader study findings: TCR diversity was lower in inflammation-associated blood Treg cells than in other blood Treg cells.

Concerning this clone: Its antigen is still unknown.

CDR1 is SGHNT, CDR2 YYREEE, per germline (reference sequence). The CDR3 is made up of 17 amino acids. The DNA is not on file. Using immunoSEQ multiplex PCR, the repertoire was profiled, and TCRdb retains in-frame clones only, with some absent. Recorded here are around 850 clones; the top ten clones represent 4% to 5.5%. Input material: Treg cells from blood. Sample subset: HLA-DR+ inflammation-associated blood Treg cells. The V call is TRBV5-4, the J call TRBJ2-5; TCRdb returns TRBD2, unconfirmable since there is no DNA. The TCR originated in a donor younger than 35 with juvenile idiopathic arthritis. This CDR3 reads CASSSRSSGRGEETQYF. Combining the CDR3 with reference TRBV5-4 and TRBJ2-5 gives the whole variable domain ETGVTQSPTHLIKTRGQQVTLRCSSQSGHNTVSWYQQALGQGPQFIFQYYREEENGRGNFPPRFSGLQFPNYSSELNVNALELDDSALYLCASSSRSSGRGEETQYFGPGTRLLVL.